The 28 T cell receptor beta chains below all came from one sample that was sequenced in a study of cytomegalovirus exposure and HLA in healthy donors. Primers: 60 Vbeta forward and 13 Jbeta reverse. The table came from immunoSEQ multiplex PCR; TCRdb's copy has only in-frame clones and leaves some out. Here the sample spans 150,000 or so clones, approximately 84% being singletons. The sample consisted of PBMCs. The receptors here all came from a man aged 25-45 years in good health and CMV-seronegative.

The rearrangement links TRBV28 to TRBJ1-6; TRBD1 matches 10 bases. CDR3 length equals 15 residues. The germline gives CDR1 MDHEN, CDR2 SYDVKM. V lost 6 bases to trimming and J lost 6 bases; unmatched junction nucleotides: 5. The CDR3 DNA is TGTGCCAGCAGCCATGGGGACAGGGGTAATTCACCCCTCCACTTT. Its protein product is CASSHGDRGNSPLHF. Full variable domain (remainder filled in from reference TRBV28 and TRBJ1-6): DVKVTQSSRYLVKRTGEKVFLECVQDMDHENMFWYRQDPGLGLRLIYFSYDVKMKEKGDIPEGYSVSREKKERFSLILESASTNQTSMYLCASSHGDRGNSPLHFGNGTRLTVT.

This clone was observed a few times. The rearrangement links TRBV4-1 to TRBJ2-7, with 9 bases matching TRBD1. Germline CDR1 MGHRA, CDR2 YSYEKL. This CDR3 is built from 15 residues. J lost 3 bases, V lost 4 bases, and 7 bases had no gene match. DNA for the CDR3: TGCGCCAGCAGCCCGGTCCAGGGACAGGGCTACGAGCAGTACTTC. It codes for CASSPVQGQGYEQYF.

J is TRBJ1-5 and V is TRBV5-6, with a weak D call TRBD1 (5 bases). This CDR3 has 16 residues. Germline assignment: CDR1 SGHDT and CDR2 YYEEEE. V was trimmed by 4 bases and J by 1 base, leaving 15 bases between them. The CDR3 nucleotides are TGTGCCAGCAGCCGAAGGGGCGGGATCAGCAATCAGCCCCAGCATTTT. It is translated as CASSRRGGISNQPQHF. Full variable domain (rest looked up from reference TRBV5-6 and TRBJ1-5): DAGVTQSPTHLIKTRGQQVTLRCSPKSGHDTVSWYQQALGQGPQFIFQYYEEEERQRGNFPDRFSGHQFPNYSSELNVNALLLGDSALYLCASSRRGGISNQPQHFGDGTRLSIL.

The V and J genes are TRBV27 and TRBJ2-3; possible D gene TRBD2, 5 bases. Trimming removed 5 bases at V and 3 bases at J, with 12 bases between. This CDR3 is built from 14 residues. Germline CDR1 is MNHEY and CDR2 is SMNVEV (reference sequence). For the CDR3, the DNA is TGTGCCAGCAGTAGAGTAGCGAGAACAGATACGCAGTATTTT. Translated, it gives CASSRVARTDTQYF.

This chain joins TRBV6-5 and TRBJ1-2; 7 nucleotides agree with TRBD1. Germline-derived CDR1 and CDR2 are MNHEY and SVGAGI. This CDR3 has 15 amino acids. The ends lost 8 bases at V and 5 bases at J; junction bases unmatched: 14. The CDR3 loop is CASSNTPDRSYGYTF. The CDR3, as DNA: TGTGCCAGCTCAAATACCCCGGACAGGTCTTATGGCTACACCTTC.

This clone occurred once. The V call is TRBV19, the J call TRBJ1-2; D uncertain. The ends were cut back, 3 bases at V and 7 bases at J, with 9 bases in the middle. Germline CDR1 reads LNHDA; CDR2 reads SQIVND (reference sequence). The CDR3 length is 12 residues. CDR3 in amino acids: CASSIESGGYTF. The DNA for the CDR3 is TGTGCCAGTAGTATTGAGTCCGGTGGCTACACCTTC.

The chain combines TRBV5-6 with TRBJ2-3; weak D call: TRBD1 (5 bases). CDR3 length: 16 amino acids. Trimming pared 3 bases from V and 0 bases from J, leaving 14 bases between. Germline CDR1 reads SGHDT; CDR2 reads YYEEEE. CDR3 coding DNA: TGTGCCAGCAGCTATCCCCGGACATCTAGCACAGATACGCAGTATTTT. It specifies CASSYPRTSSTDTQYF.

The CDR3 nucleotides are TGTGCCAGCAGGGGTCCTAGCGGGGGCACCGGGGAGCTGTTTTTT. It encodes CASRGPSGGTGELFF. This chain connects TRBV2 to TRBJ2-2, with 10 bases lining up with TRBD2. V dropped 6 bases and J dropped 4; count of bases not matched to a gene: 5. Germline V lookup: CDR1 SNHLY, CDR2 FYNNEI. The CDR3 runs 15 residues.

This clone has just one count. The chain links TRBV7-8 to TRBJ2-6; 8 bases line up with TRBD1. The CDR3 spans 19 residues. Per the germline V gene, CDR1 is SGHVS and CDR2 is FQNEAQ. The junction had 14 bases not matched to a gene; V was cut back by 4 bases and J by 3 bases. CDR3: CASSSGWGRGLGGANVLTF. The CDR3 region has the DNA TGTGCCAGCAGCTCCGGGTGGGGCAGGGGGCTCGGTGGGGCCAACGTCCTGACTTTC.

This clone was detected only a few times. The junction and the germline gene differ at one end; a read error may be behind it. This chain joins TRBV7-9 and TRBJ2-3, with D maybe TRBD1 (5 bases). Germline-derived CDR1 and CDR2 are SEHNR and FQNEAQ (reference sequence). The CDR3 consists of 17 residues. CDR3 sequence reads: CSSSLGFENPRADTQYF. As DNA, the CDR3 is TGTTCCAGCAGCTTAGGGTTCGAGAACCCCAGGGCGGATACGCAGTATTTT.

This chain joins TRBV28 and TRBJ2-6; 14 bases match TRBD2. The CDR3 spans 19 residues. CDR1 is MDHEN and CDR2 is SYDVKM in the germline V gene. V was pared by 2 bases and J by 4 bases, with 7 bases of the junction left unmatched. The CDR3 sequence: CASSLPGLAGGSGANVLTF. The CDR3 region has the DNA TGTGCCAGCAGTTTACCTGGACTAGCGGGGGGCTCGGGGGCCAACGTCCTGACTTTC.

The V and J genes are TRBV19 and TRBJ1-2, with a tentative D call TRBD1 (5 bases). In germline, CDR1 is LNHDA, CDR2 SQIVND (reference sequence). Trimming removed 3 bases from V and 4 bases from J, with 12 bases in between. The CDR3 has 14 amino acids. The CDR3 sequence: CASSILRTPYGYTF. DNA of the CDR3: TGTGCCAGTAGTATCCTGCGGACACCCTATGGCTACACCTTC. The variable domain in full, completed from reference TRBV19 and TRBJ1-2, reads DGGITQSPKYLFRKEGQNVTLSCEQNLNHDAMYWYRQDPGQGLRLIYYSQIVNDFQKGDIAEGYSVSREKKESFPLTVTSAQKNPTAFYLCASSILRTPYGYTFGSGTRLTVV.

The chain joins TRBV6-1 to TRBJ2-7; weak D call: TRBD2 (6 bases). Trimming cost V 4 bases and J 2 bases, with 15 bases left between them. The CDR3 extends over 15 amino acids. The germline V gene encodes CDR1 MNHNS and CDR2 SASEGT. CDR3 DNA: TGTGCCAGCAGTGGTGCGGGGAGCGGACCCTACGAGCAGTACTTC. It encodes CASSGAGSGPYEQYF.

V gene TRBV7-2 combines with J gene TRBJ1-3; 8 nucleotides line up with TRBD1. CDR3 size: 16 residues. The V gene end was trimmed by 1 base and the J gene end by 4 bases; junction bases not matched to a gene: 6. CDR1 SGHTA and CDR2 FQGNSA come from the germline V gene. The CDR3 loop is CASSLVPGGGGNTIYF. In DNA, the CDR3 is TGTGCCAGCAGCTTAGTGCCAGGGGGCGGCGGAAACACCATATATTTT.

The CDR3 loop is CASSKNRESGYGYTF. The CDR3 region has the DNA TGTGCCAGTAGTAAAAACAGGGAGTCCGGCTATGGCTACACCTTC. The chain couples TRBV19 to TRBJ1-2, with a weak D call TRBD1 (6 bases). The CDR3 extends over 15 amino acids. Looked up from germline, CDR1 is LNHDA and CDR2 is SQIVND (reference sequence). Trimming pared 4 bases from V and 4 bases from J, leaving 16 bases between.

This chain joins TRBV7-2 and TRBJ1-6; 10 nucleotides match TRBD1. The CDR3 is 17 amino acids. Germline V lookup: CDR1 SGHTA, CDR2 FQGNSA. V shed 4 bases and J 4 bases; nucleotides not matched to a gene: 7. CDR3 in DNA: TGTGCCAGCAGCTGGCGACAGGGGGCCGCTTATAATTCACCCCTCCACTTT. Protein product: CASSWRQGAAYNSPLHF.

This clone has just a few counts. This chain joins TRBV6-5 and TRBJ2-2, with D tentatively TRBD1 (7 bases). Germline V gives CDR1 MNHEY, CDR2 SVGAGI. The CDR3 loop spans 13 amino acids. V was shortened by 7 bases and J by 6 bases, with 12 bases between the two germline ends. DNA of the CDR3: TGTGCCAGCAAGGAGGGGGCAGCCGGGGAGCTGTTTTTT. Protein sequence: CASKEGAAGELFF.

The sample holds one count of this clone. This chain connects TRBV5-1 to TRBJ1-6; D is perhaps TRBD1 (5 bases). The V end was cut by 1 base, the J end by 7 bases, with 18 bases between. The V gene's germline CDR1 is SGHRS and CDR2 YFSETQ. The CDR3 runs 17 residues. The CDR3 sequence: CASSLFIRSTENSPLHF. CDR3 bases: TGCGCCAGCAGCTTGTTCATTCGGTCGACAGAGAATTCACCCCTCCACTTT.

This chain uses TRBV5-1 with TRBJ2-2; TRBD1 is a possible D gene (6 bases). The length of the CDR3 is 15 residues. The germline CDR1 and CDR2 sequences are SGHRS and YFSETQ. Trimming took off 1 base at V and 6 bases at J, with 13 bases between the two ends. DNA of the CDR3: TGCGCCAGCAGCTTGTCCGTACAGGGTCCCGGGGAGCTGTTTTTT. This encodes CASSLSVQGPGELFF.

The CDR3 nucleotides read TGTGCCAGTAGTAGTACAGGGGGCCCCCCAGAGACCCAGTACTTC. This translates into CASSSTGGPPETQYF. The chain is built from TRBV19 and TRBJ2-5; 9 bases are shared with TRBD1. The CDR3 totals 15 residues. The V segment lost 4 bases and the J segment 4 bases; nucleotides outside the gene matches: 7. Germline CDR1 and CDR2: LNHDA and SQIVND (reference sequence).

The gene calls are TRBV27 and TRBJ2-5; 8 nucleotides match TRBD2. Germline V gene data show CDR1 as MNHEY and CDR2 as SMNVEV (reference sequence). V shed 6 bases, J shed 4 bases, and the junction held 13 bases outside the gene matches. This CDR3 contains 16 residues. CDR3 amino acids: CASSLRGERERETQYF. CDR3 DNA: TGTGCCAGCAGCCTAAGAGGGGAGCGGGAGAGAGAGACCCAGTACTTC.

Notes on this clone: A read error may produce the germline difference seen at one junction end. The CDR3 is CAGSLTSGSSYEQYF. The CDR3 DNA reads as TGTGCCGGCAGCCTAACTAGCGGGAGCTCCTACGAGCAGTACTTC. J is TRBJ2-7 and V is TRBV6-6; 11 bases line up with TRBD2. CDR1 is MNHNY, CDR2 SVGAGI, per germline (reference sequence). The CDR3 is 15 residues long.

The genes are TRBV7-9 and TRBJ2-5; 12 bases are shared with TRBD2. In germline, CDR1 is SEHNR, CDR2 FQNEAQ (reference sequence). The ends lost 3 bases at V and 5 bases at J; junction bases unmatched: 16. This CDR3 contains 19 residues. CDR3 sequence (DNA): TGTGCCAGCAGCTTCCCCGAGGGGGCTAGCGGGGGGGAGTTGGAGACCCAGTACTTC. The encoded protein is CASSFPEGASGGELETQYF.

This chain uses TRBV6-5 with TRBJ2-2; possibly TRBD1 for D (6 bases). The CDR3 extends over 13 amino acids. Trimming pared 10 bases from V and 5 bases from J, leaving 14 bases between. Germline V gives CDR1 MNHEY, CDR2 SVGAGI. This CDR3 is CAIQGYGTGELFF. The CDR3 coding sequence is TGTGCCATTCAGGGGTATGGGACCGGGGAGCTGTTTTTT.

The chain is built from TRBV7-3 and TRBJ2-1; D unclear. The germline V and J ends were trimmed by 2 bases and 3 bases, with 17 bases remaining between them. CDR3 size: 17 residues. Germline CDR1 SGHTA, CDR2 FQGTGA. The CDR3 spells CASSLLAHERNYNEQFF. As DNA, the CDR3 is TGTGCCAGCAGCTTATTGGCTCACGAGAGGAACTACAATGAGCAGTTCTTC.

V usage is TRBV2 and J usage is TRBJ1-4, with D unresolved. Per germline, CDR1 SNHLY and CDR2 FYNNEI. The CDR3 totals 12 residues. V was cut by 5 bases and J by 8 bases, with 9 bases left in between. The CDR3, as DNA: TGTGCCAGCAGTCGCGGAAGGGAAAAACTGTTTTTT. It encodes CASSRGREKLFF. The whole variable domain, filled in from reference TRBV2 and TRBJ1-4, reads EPEVTQTPSHQVTQMGQEVILRCVPISNHLYFYWYRQILGQKVEFLVSFYNNEISEKSEIFDDQFSVERPDGSNFTLKIRSTKLEDSAMYFCASSRGREKLFFGSGTQLSVL.

This chain joins TRBV5-5 and TRBJ1-1; D possibly corresponds to TRBD1 (6 bases). V was shortened by 0 bases and J by 5 bases, with 11 bases between the two germline ends. Germline assignment: CDR1 SGHKS and CDR2 YYEKEE (reference sequence). CDR3 length: 14 residues. The CDR3 here is CASSLAARGTEAFF. The CDR3 DNA follows: TGTGCCAGCAGCTTGGCCGCCAGGGGAACTGAAGCTTTCTTT.

This chain links TRBV30 with TRBJ1-1; TRBD1 is a possible D gene (6 bases). This CDR3 has 13 amino acids. V was cut by 3 bases and J by 5 bases, with 13 bases left in between. Germline CDR1 GTSNPN, CDR2 SVGIG (reference sequence). The CDR3: CAWSQGGKTEAFF. The CDR3 bases are TGTGCCTGGAGCCAAGGGGGAAAAACTGAAGCTTTCTTT.